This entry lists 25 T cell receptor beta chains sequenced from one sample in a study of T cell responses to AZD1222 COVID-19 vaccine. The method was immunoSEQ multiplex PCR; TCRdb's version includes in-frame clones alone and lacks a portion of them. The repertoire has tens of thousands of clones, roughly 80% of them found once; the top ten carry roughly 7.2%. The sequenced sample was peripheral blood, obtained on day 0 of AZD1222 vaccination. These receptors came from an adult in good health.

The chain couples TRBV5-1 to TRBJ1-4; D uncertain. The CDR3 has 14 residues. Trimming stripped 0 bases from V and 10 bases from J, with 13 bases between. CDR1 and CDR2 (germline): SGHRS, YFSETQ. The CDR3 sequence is CASSLEGERAKLFF. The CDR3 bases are TGCGCCAGCAGCTTGGAAGGTGAAAGGGCAAAACTGTTTTTT.

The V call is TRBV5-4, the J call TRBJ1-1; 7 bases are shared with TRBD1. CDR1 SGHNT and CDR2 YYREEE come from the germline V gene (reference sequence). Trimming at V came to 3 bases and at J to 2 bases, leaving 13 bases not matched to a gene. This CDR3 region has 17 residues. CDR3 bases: TGTGCCAGCAGCTCTGGGCCAAACAGGGGTATAAACACTGAAGCTTTCTTT. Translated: CASSSGPNRGINTEAFF.

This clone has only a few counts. In DNA, the CDR3 is TGTGCCAGTAGTATCCAGATTCAGAACACTGAAGCTTTCTTT. It encodes CASSIQIQNTEAFF. The chain recombines TRBV19 with TRBJ1-1; no reliable D call. V lost 3 bases to trimming and J lost 1 base, with 9 bases between them. The CDR3 loop spans 14 amino acids. Germline V lookup: CDR1 LNHDA, CDR2 SQIVND (reference sequence).

The CDR3: CAWSTRGNSPLHF. CDR3 nucleotides: TGTGCCTGGAGTACCCGCGGAAATTCACCCCTCCACTTT. The chain combines TRBV30 with TRBJ1-6; no firm D call. Germline V gene lookup returns CDR1 GTSNPN and CDR2 SVGIG (reference sequence). Trimming removed 2 bases at V and 7 bases at J, with 9 bases between. CDR3 size: 13 residues. Full variable domain (missing parts from reference TRBV30 and TRBJ1-6): SQTIHQWPATLVQPVGSPLSLECTVEGTSNPNLYWYRQAAGRGLQLLFYSVGIGQISSEVPQNLSASRPQDRQFILSSKKLLLSDSGFYLCAWSTRGNSPLHFGNGTRLTVT.

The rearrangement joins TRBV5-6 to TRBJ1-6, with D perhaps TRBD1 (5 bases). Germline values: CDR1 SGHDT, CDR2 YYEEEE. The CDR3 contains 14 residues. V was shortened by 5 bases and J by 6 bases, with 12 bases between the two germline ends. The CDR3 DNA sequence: TGTGCCAGCAGTTATCCAGGGACTAATTCACCCCTCCACTTT. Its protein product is CASSYPGTNSPLHF.

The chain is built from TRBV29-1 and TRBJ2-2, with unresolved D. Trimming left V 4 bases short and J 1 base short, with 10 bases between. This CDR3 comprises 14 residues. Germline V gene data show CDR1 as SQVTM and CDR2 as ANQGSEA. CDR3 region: CSVAPAKNTGELFF. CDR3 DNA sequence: TGCAGCGTTGCCCCCGCCAAGAACACCGGGGAGCTGTTTTTT.

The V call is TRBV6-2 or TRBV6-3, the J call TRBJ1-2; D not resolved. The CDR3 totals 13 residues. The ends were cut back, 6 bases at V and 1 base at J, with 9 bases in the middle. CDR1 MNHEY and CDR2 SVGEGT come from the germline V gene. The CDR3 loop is CASSADNNYGYTF. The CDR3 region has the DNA TGTGCCAGCAGCGCAGACAATAACTATGGCTACACCTTC.

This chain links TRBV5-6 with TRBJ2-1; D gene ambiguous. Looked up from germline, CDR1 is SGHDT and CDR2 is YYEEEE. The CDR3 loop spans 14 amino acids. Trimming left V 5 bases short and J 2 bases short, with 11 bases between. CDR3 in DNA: TGTGCCAGCAGGGAGAGCGAGCCCTACAATGAGCAGTTCTTC. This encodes CASRESEPYNEQFF.

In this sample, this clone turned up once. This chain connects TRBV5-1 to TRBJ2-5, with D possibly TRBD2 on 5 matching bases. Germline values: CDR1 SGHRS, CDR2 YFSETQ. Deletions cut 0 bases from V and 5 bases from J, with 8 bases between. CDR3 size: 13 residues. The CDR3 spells CASSLGGLETQYF. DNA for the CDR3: TGCGCCAGCAGCTTGGGAGGGTTGGAGACCCAGTACTTC.

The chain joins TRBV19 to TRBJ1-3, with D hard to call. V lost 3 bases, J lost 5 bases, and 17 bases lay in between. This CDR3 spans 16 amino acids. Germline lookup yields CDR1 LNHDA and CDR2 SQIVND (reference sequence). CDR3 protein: CASSISSGGIRNTIYF. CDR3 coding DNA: TGTGCCAGTAGTATCTCATCCGGCGGGATAAGAAACACCATATATTTT.

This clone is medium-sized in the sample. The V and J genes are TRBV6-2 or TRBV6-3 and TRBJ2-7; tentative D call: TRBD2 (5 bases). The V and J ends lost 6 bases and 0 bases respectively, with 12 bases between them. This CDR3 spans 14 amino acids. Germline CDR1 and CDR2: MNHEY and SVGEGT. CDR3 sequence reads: CASSRDANSYEQYF. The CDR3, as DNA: TGTGCCAGCAGCCGGGATGCTAACTCCTACGAGCAGTACTTC.

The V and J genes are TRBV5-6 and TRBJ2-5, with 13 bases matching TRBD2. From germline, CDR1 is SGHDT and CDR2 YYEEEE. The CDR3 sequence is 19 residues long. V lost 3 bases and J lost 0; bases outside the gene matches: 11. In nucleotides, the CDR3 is TGTGCCAGCAGCTCAAAGGGACTAGCGGGGACCTCGTACCAAGAGACCCAGTACTTC. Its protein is CASSSKGLAGTSYQETQYF.

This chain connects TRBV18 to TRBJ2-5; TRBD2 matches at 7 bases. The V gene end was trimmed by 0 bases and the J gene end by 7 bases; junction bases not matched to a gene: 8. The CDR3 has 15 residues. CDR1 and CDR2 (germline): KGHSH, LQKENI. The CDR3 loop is CASSPPKSGGGTQYF. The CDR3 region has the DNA TGTGCCAGCTCACCACCGAAGTCTGGCGGGGGGACCCAGTACTTC.

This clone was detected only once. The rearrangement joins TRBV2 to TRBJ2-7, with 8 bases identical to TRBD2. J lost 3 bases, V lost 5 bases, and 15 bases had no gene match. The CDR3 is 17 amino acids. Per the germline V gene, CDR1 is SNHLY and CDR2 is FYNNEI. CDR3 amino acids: CASSTPLLGGTSYEQYF. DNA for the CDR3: TGTGCCAGCAGTACCCCGCTGCTTGGTGGGACTAGCTACGAGCAGTACTTC.

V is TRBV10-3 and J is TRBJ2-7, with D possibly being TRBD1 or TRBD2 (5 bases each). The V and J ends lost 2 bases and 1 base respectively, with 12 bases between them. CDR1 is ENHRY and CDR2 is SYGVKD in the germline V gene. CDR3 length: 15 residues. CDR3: CAISELPGTSYEQYF. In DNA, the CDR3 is TGTGCCATCAGTGAGCTTCCCGGGACGTCCTACGAGCAGTACTTC.

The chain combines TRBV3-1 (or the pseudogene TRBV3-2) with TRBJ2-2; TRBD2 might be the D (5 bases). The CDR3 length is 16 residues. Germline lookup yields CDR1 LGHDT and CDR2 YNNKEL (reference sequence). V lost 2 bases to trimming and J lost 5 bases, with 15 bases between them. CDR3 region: CASSQTWPAVTGELFF. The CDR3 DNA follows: TGTGCCAGCAGCCAAACTTGGCCAGCGGTAACCGGGGAGCTGTTTTTT.

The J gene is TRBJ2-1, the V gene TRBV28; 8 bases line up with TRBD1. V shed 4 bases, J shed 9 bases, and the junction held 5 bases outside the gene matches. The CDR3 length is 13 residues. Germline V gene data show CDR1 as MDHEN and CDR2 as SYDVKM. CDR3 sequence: CASSYGQGGEQFF. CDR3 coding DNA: TGTGCCAGCAGTTACGGACAGGGAGGTGAGCAGTTCTTC.

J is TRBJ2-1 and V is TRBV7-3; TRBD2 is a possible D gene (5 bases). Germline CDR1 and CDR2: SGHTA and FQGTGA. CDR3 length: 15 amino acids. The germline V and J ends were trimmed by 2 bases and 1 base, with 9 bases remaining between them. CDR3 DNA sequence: TGTGCCAGCAGCTTAGAACCGGGGTCCTACAATGAGCAGTTCTTC. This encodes CASSLEPGSYNEQFF.

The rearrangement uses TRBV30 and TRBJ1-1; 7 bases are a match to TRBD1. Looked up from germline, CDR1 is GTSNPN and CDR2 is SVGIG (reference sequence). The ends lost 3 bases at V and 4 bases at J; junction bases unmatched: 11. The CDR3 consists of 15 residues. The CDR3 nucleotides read TGTGCCTGGAGGAGACGAGGGGGCCCCAGCACTGAAGCTTTCTTT. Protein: CAWRRRGGPSTEAFF.

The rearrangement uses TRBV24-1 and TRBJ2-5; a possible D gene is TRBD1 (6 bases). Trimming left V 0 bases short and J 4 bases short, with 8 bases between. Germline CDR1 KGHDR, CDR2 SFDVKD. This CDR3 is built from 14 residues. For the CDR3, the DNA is TGTGCCACCAGTGATTTGTTAGGGGGAGAGACCCAGTACTTC. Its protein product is CATSDLLGGETQYF.

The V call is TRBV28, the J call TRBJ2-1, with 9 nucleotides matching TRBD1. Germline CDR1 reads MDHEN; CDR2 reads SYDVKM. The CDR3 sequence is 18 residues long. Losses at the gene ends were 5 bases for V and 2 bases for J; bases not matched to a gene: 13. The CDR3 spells CASSPTAIRDRAYNEQFF. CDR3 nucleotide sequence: TGTGCCAGCAGTCCGACCGCCATACGGGACAGGGCCTACAATGAGCAGTTCTTC.

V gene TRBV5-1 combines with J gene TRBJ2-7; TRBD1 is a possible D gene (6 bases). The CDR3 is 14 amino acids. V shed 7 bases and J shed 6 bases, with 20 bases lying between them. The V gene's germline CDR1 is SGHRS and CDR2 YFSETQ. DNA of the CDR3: TGCGCCAGCTCAAAACAGGGAAATAGTCTCGAGCAGTACTTC. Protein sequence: CASSKQGNSLEQYF. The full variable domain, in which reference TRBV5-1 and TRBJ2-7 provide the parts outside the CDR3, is KAGVTQTPRYLIKTRGQQVTLSCSPISGHRSVSWYQQTPGQGLQFLFEYFSETQRNKGNFPGRFSGRQFSNSRSEMNVSTLELGDSALYLCASSKQGNSLEQYFGPGTRLTVT.

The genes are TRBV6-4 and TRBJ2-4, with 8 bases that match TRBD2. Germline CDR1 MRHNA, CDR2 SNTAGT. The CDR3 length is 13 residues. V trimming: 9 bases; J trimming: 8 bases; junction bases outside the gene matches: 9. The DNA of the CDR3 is TGTGCCAGGGATTTAGCGGGACGAGACATTCAGTACTTC. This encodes CARDLAGRDIQYF.

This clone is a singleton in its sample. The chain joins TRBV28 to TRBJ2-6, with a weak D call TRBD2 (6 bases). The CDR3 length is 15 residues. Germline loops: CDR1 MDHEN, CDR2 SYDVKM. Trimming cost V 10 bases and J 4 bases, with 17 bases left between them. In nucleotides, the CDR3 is TGTGCCACCAACAACGGGGGTTCAGGGGCCAACGTCCTGACTTTC. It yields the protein CATNNGGSGANVLTF.

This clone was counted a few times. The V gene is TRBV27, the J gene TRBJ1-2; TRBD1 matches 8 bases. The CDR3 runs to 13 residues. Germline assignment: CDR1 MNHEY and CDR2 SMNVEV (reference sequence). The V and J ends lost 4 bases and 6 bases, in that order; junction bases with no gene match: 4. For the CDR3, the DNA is TGTGCCAGCAGTTCGTCGGACAGGGATGGCTACACCTTC. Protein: CASSSSDRDGYTF.